This entry lists 25 T cell receptor beta chains sequenced from one sample in a study of cytomegalovirus exposure and HLA in healthy donors. 60 Vbeta and 13 Jbeta primers were used in PCR. The table came from immunoSEQ multiplex PCR; TCRdb's copy has only in-frame clones and leaves some out. This sample carries more than 110,000 clones, under 85% of them seen once, and the ten largest clones take approximately 1%. Input material: PBMCs. The receptors derive from a man younger than 30 in good health and CMV-seronegative.

This rearrangement joins TRBV7-9 to TRBJ1-2; D gene uncertain. This CDR3 is built from 15 residues. Trimming took off 0 bases at V and 3 bases at J, with 11 bases between the two ends. The germline CDR1 and CDR2 sequences are SEHNR and FQNEAQ (reference sequence). CDR3 protein: CASSLAYGEDYGYTF. The CDR3 nucleotides read TGTGCCAGCAGCTTAGCTTACGGAGAGGACTATGGCTACACCTTC.

The V gene is TRBV7-6, the J gene TRBJ1-5; D perhaps matches TRBD1 (5 bases). The CDR3 has 16 amino acids. V was clipped by 5 bases and J by 7 bases, with 21 bases between them. In germline, CDR1 is SGHVS, CDR2 FNYEAQ. CDR3 in amino acids: CASSPGGGSGPQPQHF. CDR3 in DNA: TGTGCCAGCAGCCCGGGCGGGGGGTCAGGACCACAGCCCCAGCATTTT.

The chain carries TRBV7-2 and TRBJ1-1; D is perhaps TRBD1 (6 bases). Trimming shortened V by 5 bases and J by 9 bases, and 13 bases separated the two germline ends. The CDR3 consists of 12 residues. The germline V gene encodes CDR1 SGHTA and CDR2 FQGNSA. CDR3 amino acids: CASSRLDSKAFF. The CDR3 DNA is TGTGCCAGCAGCCGCCTGGACAGTAAAGCTTTCTTT. The variable domain in full, with the rest retrieved from reference TRBV7-2 and TRBJ1-1, is GAGVSQSPSNKVTEKGKDVELRCDPISGHTALYWYRQSLGQGLEFLIYFQGNSAPDKSGLPSDRFSAERTGGSVSTLTIQRTQQEDSAVYLCASSRLDSKAFFGQGTRLTVV.

This clone showed up just a few times. V gene TRBV2 combines with J gene TRBJ1-4, with TRBD1 as a possible D gene (6 bases). CDR3 length: 13 amino acids. Deletions cut 5 bases from V and 6 bases from J, with 10 bases between. CDR1 is SNHLY and CDR2 is FYNNEI in the germline V gene. CDR3 nucleotides: TGTGCCAGCAGTTCAGGGGTATATGAAAAACTGTTTTTT. Protein product: CASSSGVYEKLFF.

J is TRBJ2-1 and V is TRBV4-1; TRBD2 is a possible D gene (6 bases). The CDR3 is 15 amino acids. Germline V gene sequence: CDR1 MGHRA, CDR2 YSYEKL. Trimming removed 0 bases from V and 9 bases from J, with 15 bases in between. The DNA of the CDR3 is TGCGCCAGCAGCCAAGATGGGTGGGGGGATATTGAGCAGTTCTTC. Its protein is CASSQDGWGDIEQFF.

V and J are TRBV11-3 and TRBJ1-6, with a weak D call TRBD1 (5 bases). The CDR3 has 14 residues. Trimming pared 3 bases from V and 8 bases from J, leaving 11 bases between. The germline gives CDR1 SGHNT, CDR2 YENEEA. The CDR3 loop is CASSLGGLDSPLHF. The DNA of the CDR3 is TGTGCCAGCAGCTTGGGGGGTTTGGATTCACCCCTCCACTTT.

The chain employs TRBV6-5 and TRBJ1-1; D remains unclear. Trimming stripped 6 bases from V and 5 bases from J, with 7 bases between. CDR1 and CDR2 (germline): MNHEY, SVGAGI. This CDR3 region has 11 residues. CDR3 residues: CASRAKTEAFF. DNA of the CDR3: TGTGCCAGCAGAGCAAAGACTGAAGCTTTCTTT.

This rearrangement joins TRBV7-8 to TRBJ1-1, with a possible D match to TRBD1 (6 bases). The germline gives CDR1 SGHVS, CDR2 FQNEAQ. The CDR3 sequence is 17 residues long. V gave up 2 bases and J gave up 4 bases, with 20 bases separating them. This chain's CDR3 is CASSLRTPGVVLTEAFF. The CDR3, as DNA: TGTGCCAGCAGCTTAAGGACCCCAGGGGTCGTGCTCACTGAAGCTTTCTTT.

The V gene is TRBV18, the J gene TRBJ1-4; D remains unclear. The V end was cut by 4 bases, the J end by 4 bases, with 7 bases between. The CDR3 spans 13 residues. Germline V gene sequence: CDR1 KGHSH, CDR2 LQKENI. CDR3 nucleotide sequence: TGTGCCAGCTCACGCGGGGTTAATGAAAAACTGTTTTTT. Protein product: CASSRGVNEKLFF.

Worth noting for this clone: The junction departs from germline at one end; a sequencing error may be responsible. The V and J genes are TRBV7-9 and TRBJ2-7; 10 positions agree with TRBD1. CDR1 is SEHNR, CDR2 FQNEAQ, per germline (reference sequence). The CDR3 runs 17 residues. The CDR3 DNA follows: TGTTCCAGCAGCTTACCCGGAGGGACAGGGGAAAGATACGAGCAGTACTTC. This sequence encodes CSSSLPGGTGERYEQYF. Full variable domain (rest looked up from reference TRBV7-9 and TRBJ2-7): DTGVSQNPRHKITKRGQNVTFRCDPISEHNRLYWYRQTLGQGPEFLTYFQNEAQLEKSRLLSDRFSAERPKGSFSTLEIQRTEQGDSAMYLCSSSLPGGTGERYEQYFGPGTRLTVT.

The chain joins TRBV19 to TRBJ1-2; TRBD1 agrees at 12 bases. This CDR3 has 16 amino acids. Germline V CDR1 and CDR2: LNHDA, SQIVND (reference sequence). Trimming took 6 bases from V and 2 from J; bases not matched to a gene: 7. Here the CDR3 DNA reads TGTGCCAGTAGCCCTTATGGGACAGGGGGCAACTATGGCTACACCTTC. This encodes CASSPYGTGGNYGYTF.

The chain has TRBV7-8 and TRBJ2-6, with 7 positions matching TRBD1. V gave up 6 bases and J gave up 0 bases; unmatched junction bases: 5. Per germline, CDR1 SGHVS and CDR2 FQNEAQ. The CDR3 runs to 16 residues. The CDR3 loop is CASRVGTASGANVLTF. In DNA form, the CDR3 reads TGTGCCAGCAGGGTCGGGACAGCCTCTGGGGCCAACGTCCTGACTTTC.

The genes are TRBV7-2 and TRBJ2-7; maybe TRBD1 (6 bases). CDR1 and CDR2 from the germline V gene are SGHTA and FQGNSA. V was shortened by 5 bases and J by 4 bases, with 24 bases between the two germline ends. This CDR3 comprises 17 residues. CDR3 sequence (DNA): TGTGCCAGCAGCCCTAAAATCTCGGACAGCAAGATGTACGAGCAGTACTTC. Amino acids: CASSPKISDSKMYEQYF.

The chain joins TRBV19 to TRBJ1-5, with TRBD1 matching 12 bases. The CDR3 has 15 residues. Per the germline V gene, CDR1 is LNHDA and CDR2 is SQIVND (reference sequence). After removal of 5 bases from V and 7 bases from J, the junction contained 6 bases not matched to a gene. CDR3 nucleotide sequence: TGTGCCAGTAGTGCGGGGACAGGGGGCCGGCAGCCCCAGCATTTT. Translation gives CASSAGTGGRQPQHF.

The chain combines TRBV6-5 with TRBJ1-2; D uncertain. Germline V lookup: CDR1 MNHEY, CDR2 SVGAGI. This CDR3 is 13 amino acids long. Trimming removed 6 bases from V and 2 bases from J, with 10 bases in between. CDR3 sequence: CASSRGGNYGYTF. For the CDR3, the DNA is TGTGCCAGCAGCCGGGGAGGAAACTATGGCTACACCTTC.

The chain uses TRBV2 and TRBJ2-7; no reliable D call. The V and J ends lost 6 bases and 2 bases respectively, with 14 bases between them. Germline V gene lookup returns CDR1 SNHLY and CDR2 FYNNEI. This CDR3 has 14 residues. The DNA for the CDR3 is TGTGCCAGCAGCTTTAACGAAGCCACCTACGAGCAGTACTTC. Protein product: CASSFNEATYEQYF.

This chain uses TRBV29-1 with TRBJ2-3; 10 bases align to TRBD1. The CDR3 is made up of 13 amino acids. The V and J ends lost 3 bases and 4 bases, in that order; junction bases with no gene match: 1. CDR1 and CDR2 (germline): SQVTM, ANQGSEA. Written as DNA, the CDR3 is TGCAGCGTTGAGACAGGGGGCTCAGATACGCAGTATTTT. This codes for CSVETGGSDTQYF.

In regard to this clone: One end of the junction is discordant with germline, which a read error may explain. V gene TRBV5-4 combines with J gene TRBJ1-1; 11 bases line up with TRBD1. Germline loops: CDR1 SGHNT, CDR2 YYREEE (reference sequence). This CDR3 region has 14 residues. The CDR3 DNA sequence: TGTGCCAGCAACTTGGGGACAGGGGGGACTGAAGCTTTCTTT. Translating gives CASNLGTGGTEAFF.

The V gene is TRBV19, the J gene TRBJ1-4, with 7 bases that match TRBD1. V lost 3 bases, J lost 3 bases, and 4 bases stayed unmatched. The CDR3 runs 15 residues. Germline CDR1 is LNHDA and CDR2 is SQIVND (reference sequence). The CDR3 DNA reads TGTGCCAGTAGTATTGCCGGGACAGCTAATGAAAAACTGTTTTTT. This translates into CASSIAGTANEKLFF.

This chain joins TRBV11-2 and TRBJ1-2, with D unclear. Trimming took 5 bases from V and 2 from J, leaving 18 bases between them. The length of the CDR3 is 16 residues. Germline loops: CDR1 SGHAT, CDR2 FQNNGV. The CDR3 loop is CASSPVGQQINYGYTF. For the CDR3, the DNA is TGTGCCAGCAGCCCCGTTGGGCAACAGATAAACTATGGCTACACCTTC.

V gene TRBV29-1 combines with J gene TRBJ2-3; D is perhaps TRBD1 (5 bases). V was cut by 8 bases and J by 3 bases, with 21 bases left in between. Germline assignment: CDR1 SQVTM and CDR2 ANQGSEA. This CDR3 is built from 15 residues. The CDR3 DNA follows: TGCAGCATCCCCAGGTCAGGGTTTAGGACAGATACGCAGTATTTT. Translated: CSIPRSGFRTDTQYF.

In its sample, this clone was seen a few times. The V call is TRBV5-1, the J call TRBJ2-7; 10 nucleotides align to TRBD2. From germline, CDR1 is SGHRS and CDR2 YFSETQ. This CDR3 contains 19 residues. Losses at the gene ends were 4 bases for V and 0 bases for J; bases not matched to a gene: 16. CDR3 sequence (DNA): TGCGCCAGCAGCCACGGAAGTAGCGGGGGGCCCTTATCCTCCTACGAGCAGTACTTC. It encodes CASSHGSSGGPLSSYEQYF.

This chain connects TRBV5-1 to TRBJ2-3; possibly TRBD1 for D (6 bases). The CDR3 totals 16 residues. Trimming shortened V by 4 bases and J by 4 bases, and 19 bases separated the two germline ends. The germline V gene has CDR1 SGHRS and CDR2 YFSETQ. The CDR3 DNA is TGCGCCAGCAGCGTCGGACAGATTCAATTCCCAGATACGCAGTATTTT. Translated: CASSVGQIQFPDTQYF.

This clone appeared once. The chain carries TRBV7-8 and TRBJ1-1; no clear D. The CDR3 contains 14 residues. The germline V gene encodes CDR1 SGHVS and CDR2 FQNEAQ. V was pared by 6 bases and J by 5 bases, with 16 bases between. The CDR3 spells CASRIPGLETEAFF. CDR3 nucleotides: TGTGCCAGCAGAATACCGGGATTGGAGACTGAAGCTTTCTTT. Based on the CDR3 plus reference TRBV7-8 and TRBJ1-1, the full variable domain is GAGVSQSPRYKVAKRGQDVALRCDPISGHVSLFWYQQALGQGPEFLTYFQNEAQLDKSGLPSDRFFAERPEGSVSTLKIQRTQQEDSAVYLCASRIPGLETEAFFGQGTRLTVV.

The genes are TRBV27 and TRBJ1-1; the match to TRBD1 covers 10 bases. The CDR3 is 15 residues long. In germline, CDR1 is MNHEY, CDR2 SMNVEV (reference sequence). Trimming took 5 bases from V and 4 from J; bases not matched to a gene: 7. The CDR3 spells CASSRDRDRGTEAFF. In DNA form, the CDR3 reads TGTGCCAGCAGTCGAGACCGGGACAGGGGCACTGAAGCTTTCTTT.